This is a list of T cell receptor beta chains from one sample in a study of early T cells in non-severe SARS-CoV-2 infection. TCRdb re-called the 5' RACE reads through MiXCR, storing one row per CDR3 protein. The top ten clones hold over 6% of a sample with about 83,000 distinct CDR3 sequences, 9% to 15% of them seen once. The sequenced material came from whole blood. These receptors all come from an adult who was a healthcare worker with PCR-confirmed SARS-CoV-2 infection or an uninfected control (not recorded which). Both conserved end residues are part of each CDR3. A D gene is named only where the DNA matches it firmly. Rows give clone size only sometimes, using once, few, many, or a class for an expanded clone.

V gene: TRBV11-2; D gene: TRBD1; clone size: few; J gene: TRBJ2-2; CDR3 protein: CASSLIRTGDAGELFF; CDR3 DNA: TGTGCCAGCAGCTTAATCCGGACAGGGGATGCCGGGGAGCTGTTTTTT
V gene: TRBV2; D gene: TRBD1; clone size: NA; J gene: TRBJ1-4; CDR3 protein: CASRDSDNEKLFF; CDR3 DNA: TGTGCCAGCCGGGACAGTGATAATGAAAAACTGTTTTTT
V gene: TRBV5-1; D gene: NA; clone size: NA; J gene: TRBJ2-5; CDR3 protein: CASSPRGDQETQYF; CDR3 DNA: TGCGCCAGCAGCCCGCGGGGAGATCAAGAGACCCAGTACTTC
V gene: TRBV20-1; D gene: TRBD1; clone size: NA; J gene: TRBJ2-3; CDR3 protein: CSAAHYRDRVKDTQYF; CDR3 DNA: TGCAGTGCTGCCCACTATCGGGACAGGGTGAAGGATACGCAGTATTTT
V gene: TRBV7-3; D gene: NA; clone size: NA; J gene: TRBJ2-2; CDR3 protein: CASSQEVQLSPGELFF; CDR3 DNA: TGTGCCAGCAGCCAAGAGGTTCAGCTATCCCCCGGGGAGCTGTTTTTT
V gene: TRBV29-1; D gene: TRBD1; clone size: NA; J gene: TRBJ1-3; CDR3 protein: CGGQHSGNTIYF; CDR3 DNA: TGCGGGGGACAGCACTCTGGAAACACCATATATTTT
V gene: TRBV6-6; D gene: TRBD1; clone size: few; J gene: TRBJ1-2; CDR3 protein: CASSGTGNGYTF; CDR3 DNA: TGTGCCAGCAGTGGGACAGGGAATGGCTACACCTTC
V gene: TRBV10-3; D gene: NA; clone size: NA; J gene: TRBJ2-1; CDR3 protein: CAISGDTSSYNEQFF; CDR3 DNA: TGTGCCATCAGTGGGGACACGAGCTCCTACAATGAGCAGTTCTTC
V gene: TRBV5-1; D gene: NA; clone size: few; J gene: TRBJ2-7; CDR3 protein: CASSSYRNSYEQYF; CDR3 DNA: TGCGCCAGCAGCTCTTACCGGAACTCCTACGAGCAGTACTTC
V gene: TRBV12-3/TRBV12-4; D gene: NA; clone size: NA; J gene: TRBJ1-1; CDR3 protein: CASSLGQGGTEAFF; CDR3 DNA: TGTGCCAGCAGTTTAGGCCAGGGAGGCACTGAAGCTTTCTTT
V gene: TRBV3-1; D gene: NA; clone size: NA; J gene: TRBJ2-3; CDR3 protein: CASSHRGTDTQYF; CDR3 DNA: TGTGCCAGCAGCCATAGGGGAACAGATACGCAGTATTTT
V gene: TRBV20-1; D gene: NA; clone size: many; J gene: TRBJ1-1; CDR3 protein: CSAPSAGPMNTEAFF; CDR3 DNA: TGCAGTGCTCCCTCAGCAGGGCCTATGAACACTGAAGCTTTCTTT
V gene: TRBV29-1; D gene: NA; clone size: NA; J gene: TRBJ1-4; CDR3 protein: CSVLNEKLFF; CDR3 DNA: TGCAGCGTGCTTAATGAAAAACTGTTTTTT
V gene: TRBV29-1; D gene: NA; clone size: few; J gene: TRBJ1-2; CDR3 protein: CSVDSGNYGYTF; CDR3 DNA: TGCAGCGTTGATTCAGGGAACTATGGCTACACCTTC
V gene: TRBV30; D gene: NA; clone size: few; J gene: TRBJ2-7; CDR3 protein: CAWSVRVGYEQYF; CDR3 DNA: TGTGCCTGGAGTGTTCGGGTAGGGTACGAGCAGTACTTC
V gene: TRBV4-3; D gene: TRBD2; clone size: few; J gene: TRBJ2-3; CDR3 protein: CASSQGGRAEDTQYF; CDR3 DNA: TGCGCCAGCAGCCAAGGTGGGAGGGCCGAGGATACGCAGTATTTT
V gene: TRBV5-1; D gene: TRBD2; clone size: many; J gene: TRBJ2-7; CDR3 protein: CASSLRTGGGNEQYF; CDR3 DNA: TGCGCCAGCAGCTTGCGAACGGGAGGTGGGAACGAGCAGTACTTC
V gene: TRBV7-2; D gene: TRBD1; clone size: NA; J gene: TRBJ2-7; CDR3 protein: CASSLGGRGPQYF; CDR3 DNA: TGTGCCAGCAGCTTGGGGGGCAGGGGGCCGCAGTACTTC
V gene: TRBV6-5; D gene: NA; clone size: many; J gene: TRBJ2-7; CDR3 protein: CASSYDSGVGEQYF; CDR3 DNA: TGTGCCAGCAGTTACGACTCGGGGGTCGGCGAGCAGTACTTC
V gene: TRBV29-1; D gene: NA; clone size: NA; J gene: TRBJ2-5; CDR3 protein: CSVRDLQETQYF; CDR3 DNA: TGCAGCGTGCGGGACTTACAAGAGACCCAGTACTTC
V gene: TRBV14; D gene: NA; clone size: NA; J gene: TRBJ2-1; CDR3 protein: CASSQEAARAEQFF; CDR3 DNA: TGTGCCAGCAGCCAAGAAGCCGCCCGAGCGGAGCAGTTCTTC
V gene: TRBV5-1; D gene: NA; clone size: few; J gene: TRBJ2-1; CDR3 protein: CASSPSRQSQRTEQFF; CDR3 DNA: TGCGCCAGCAGCCCCTCGAGACAAAGCCAACGAACTGAGCAGTTCTTC
V gene: TRBV7-9; D gene: NA; clone size: few; J gene: TRBJ2-3; CDR3 protein: CASSLGAVPPSTDTQYF; CDR3 DNA: TGTGCCAGCAGCTTAGGAGCGGTTCCGCCTAGCACAGATACGCAGTATTTT
V gene: TRBV5-6; D gene: TRBD1; clone size: few; J gene: TRBJ2-3; CDR3 protein: CASSRDRSDTQYF; CDR3 DNA: TGTGCCAGCAGCCGGGACAGGTCAGATACGCAGTATTTT
V gene: TRBV7-9; D gene: NA; clone size: few; J gene: TRBJ1-2; CDR3 protein: CASSLGAPSYGYTF; CDR3 DNA: TGTGCCAGCAGCTTAGGCGCGCCAAGCTATGGCTACACCTTC
V gene: TRBV20-1; D gene: NA; clone size: NA; J gene: TRBJ2-7; CDR3 protein: CSARDTKKSYEQYF; CDR3 DNA: TGCAGTGCTAGAGATACGAAGAAATCCTACGAGCAGTACTTC
V gene: TRBV6-2/TRBV6-3; D gene: NA; clone size: NA; J gene: TRBJ1-1; CDR3 protein: CASLSGVNTEAFF; CDR3 DNA: TGTGCCAGTTTATCAGGGGTGAACACTGAAGCTTTCTTT
V gene: TRBV6-2/TRBV6-3; D gene: TRBD1; clone size: few; J gene: TRBJ1-5; CDR3 protein: CASRDTGGWNQPQHF; CDR3 DNA: TGTGCCAGCAGAGATACAGGGGGATGGAATCAGCCCCAGCATTTT
V gene: TRBV7-9; D gene: NA; clone size: NA; J gene: TRBJ1-6; CDR3 protein: CASKPFGQRGNSPLHF; CDR3 DNA: TGTGCCAGCAAACCTTTCGGACAGAGGGGGAATTCACCCCTCCATTTT
V gene: TRBV4-2; D gene: NA; clone size: NA; J gene: TRBJ1-2; CDR3 protein: CASSQVGYFYTF; CDR3 DNA: TGTGCCAGCAGCCAAGTGGGGTATTTCTACACCTTC
V gene: TRBV6-2/TRBV6-3; D gene: NA; clone size: NA; J gene: TRBJ2-1; CDR3 protein: CANSYPYREDNEQFF; CDR3 DNA: TGTGCCAACAGTTACCCATACAGGGAAGACAATGAGCAGTTCTTC
V gene: TRBV19; D gene: NA; clone size: NA; J gene: TRBJ2-1; CDR3 protein: CASTGAGLSYNEQFF; CDR3 DNA: TGTGCCAGTACGGGCGCGGGCTTGTCCTACAATGAGCAGTTCTTC
V gene: TRBV28; D gene: NA; clone size: many; J gene: TRBJ2-7; CDR3 protein: CASSQPGVSYEQYF; CDR3 DNA: TGTGCCAGCAGTCAACCAGGGGTTAGCTACGAGCAGTACTTC
V gene: TRBV19; D gene: NA; clone size: NA; J gene: TRBJ2-7; CDR3 protein: CASSILDNLREQYF; CDR3 DNA: TGTGCCAGTAGTATATTGGACAACTTACGCGAGCAGTACTTC
V gene: TRBV5-6; D gene: TRBD2; clone size: NA; J gene: TRBJ2-3; CDR3 protein: CASSLGLTSEADTQYF; CDR3 DNA: TGTGCCAGCAGCTTGGGCCTAACTAGCGAAGCAGATACGCAGTATTTT
V gene: TRBV7-2; D gene: TRBD1; clone size: NA; J gene: TRBJ2-5; CDR3 protein: CASSSGQGKETQYF; CDR3 DNA: TGTGCCAGCAGCTCGGGACAGGGGAAGGAGACCCAGTACTTC
V gene: TRBV5-1; D gene: NA; clone size: few; J gene: TRBJ1-6; CDR3 protein: CASSPRQGMDSPLHF; CDR3 DNA: TGCGCCAGCAGCCCGCGGCAGGGAATGGATTCACCCCTCCACTTT
V gene: TRBV6-5; D gene: NA; clone size: many; J gene: TRBJ1-3; CDR3 protein: CASSRGLLLGGNTIYF; CDR3 DNA: TGTGCCAGCAGTCGTGGTCTCCTCCTTGGTGGAAACACCATATATTTT
V gene: TRBV20-1; D gene: TRBD2; clone size: many; J gene: TRBJ2-7; CDR3 protein: CSARSARLAGREQYF; CDR3 DNA: TGCAGTGCTAGATCGGCGAGGCTAGCGGGTAGGGAGCAGTACTTC
V gene: TRBV12-2; D gene: NA; clone size: NA; J gene: TRBJ2-3; CDR3 protein: CASRKTGTSRTDTQYF; CDR3 DNA: TGTGCAAGTCGCAAGACCGGGACTAGCCGCACAGATACGCAGTATTTT
V gene: TRBV18; D gene: NA; clone size: few; J gene: TRBJ2-7; CDR3 protein: CASSPDLLYEQYF; CDR3 DNA: TGTGCCAGCTCACCCGATCTGTTATACGAGCAGTACTTC
V gene: TRBV7-2; D gene: NA; clone size: few; J gene: TRBJ2-7; CDR3 protein: CASSLIRDRTYEQYF; CDR3 DNA: TGTGCCAGCAGCTTAATCCGGGACCGCACCTACGAGCAGTACTTC
V gene: TRBV9; D gene: TRBD2; clone size: NA; J gene: TRBJ2-3; CDR3 protein: CASSVGPSGRSTDTQYF; CDR3 DNA: TGTGCCAGCAGCGTAGGGCCCAGCGGGAGGAGCACAGATACGCAGTATTTT
V gene: TRBV3-1; D gene: NA; clone size: NA; J gene: TRBJ1-1; CDR3 protein: CASSQQVTEAFF; CDR3 DNA: TGTGCCAGCAGCCAGCAGGTGACTGAAGCTTTCTTT
V gene: TRBV12-3/TRBV12-4; D gene: TRBD2; clone size: many; J gene: TRBJ2-7; CDR3 protein: CASSTGLAGTSYEQYF; CDR3 DNA: TGTGCCAGCAGTACGGGACTAGCGGGAACCTCCTACGAGCAGTACTTC
V gene: TRBV20-1; D gene: NA; clone size: NA; J gene: TRBJ1-2; CDR3 protein: CSASSGANPSGYTF; CDR3 DNA: TGCAGTGCTAGTTCGGGGGCGAACCCCTCTGGCTACACCTTC
V gene: TRBV15; D gene: NA; clone size: few; J gene: TRBJ1-5; CDR3 protein: CATSRDRGQPQHF; CDR3 DNA: TGTGCCACCAGCAGAGATCGAGGACAGCCCCAGCATTTT
V gene: TRBV29-1; D gene: TRBD2; clone size: NA; J gene: TRBJ2-7; CDR3 protein: CSVRAGGYEQYF; CDR3 DNA: TGCAGCGTTCGTGCGGGGGGCTACGAGCAGTACTTC
V gene: TRBV20-1; D gene: TRBD2; clone size: few; J gene: TRBJ2-1; CDR3 protein: CSARGLAENNEQFF; CDR3 DNA: TGCAGTGCTAGAGGTCTAGCGGAAAACAATGAGCAGTTCTTC
V gene: TRBV29-1; D gene: NA; clone size: NA; J gene: TRBJ2-1; CDR3 protein: CSVEDPSSYNEQFF; CDR3 DNA: TGCAGCGTTGAAGATCCGAGCTCCTACAATGAGCAGTTCTTC
V gene: TRBV7-2; D gene: NA; clone size: NA; J gene: TRBJ1-1; CDR3 protein: CASTITENTEAFF; CDR3 DNA: TGTGCCAGCACCATAACAGAGAACACTGAAGCTTTCTTT
V gene: TRBV7-9; D gene: NA; clone size: NA; J gene: TRBJ1-2; CDR3 protein: CASSRDGGGNYGYTF; CDR3 DNA: TGTGCCAGCAGCCGCGATGGTGGTGGGAACTATGGCTACACCTTC
V gene: TRBV19; D gene: NA; clone size: NA; J gene: TRBJ2-2; CDR3 protein: CASSRAWEAGELFF; CDR3 DNA: TGTGCCAGTAGTCGAGCATGGGAGGCCGGGGAGCTGTTTTTT
V gene: TRBV3-1; D gene: TRBD1; clone size: many; J gene: TRBJ1-1; CDR3 protein: CASSGQVSTEAFF; CDR3 DNA: TGTGCCAGCAGCGGACAGGTGTCCACTGAAGCTTTCTTT
V gene: TRBV2; D gene: NA; clone size: few; J gene: TRBJ2-1; CDR3 protein: CASKGYYNEQFF; CDR3 DNA: TGTGCCAGCAAAGGTTACTACAATGAGCAGTTCTTC
V gene: TRBV30; D gene: TRBD2; clone size: NA; J gene: TRBJ2-3; CDR3 protein: CAWRHGRATDTQYF; CDR3 DNA: TGTGCCTGGAGGCACGGGAGGGCCACAGATACGCAGTATTTT
V gene: TRBV29-1; D gene: TRBD1; clone size: many; J gene: TRBJ2-2; CDR3 protein: CSVDPNRGTGELFF; CDR3 DNA: TGCAGCGTTGATCCGAACAGGGGGACCGGGGAGCTGTTTTTT
V gene: TRBV20-1; D gene: NA; clone size: many; J gene: TRBJ1-2; CDR3 protein: CSARETLGLGSHGYTF; CDR3 DNA: TGCAGTGCTAGAGAAACTCTCGGTTTGGGGTCCCATGGCTACACCTTC
V gene: TRBV30; D gene: NA; clone size: few; J gene: TRBJ1-4; CDR3 protein: CAWTFLQGGSEKLFF; CDR3 DNA: TGTGCCTGGACCTTCCTACAGGGAGGGAGCGAAAAACTGTTTTTT
V gene: TRBV29-1; D gene: TRBD1; clone size: NA; J gene: TRBJ2-7; CDR3 protein: CSVDTGTGSWEQYF; CDR3 DNA: TGCAGCGTTGACACCGGGACAGGGAGTTGGGAGCAGTACTTC